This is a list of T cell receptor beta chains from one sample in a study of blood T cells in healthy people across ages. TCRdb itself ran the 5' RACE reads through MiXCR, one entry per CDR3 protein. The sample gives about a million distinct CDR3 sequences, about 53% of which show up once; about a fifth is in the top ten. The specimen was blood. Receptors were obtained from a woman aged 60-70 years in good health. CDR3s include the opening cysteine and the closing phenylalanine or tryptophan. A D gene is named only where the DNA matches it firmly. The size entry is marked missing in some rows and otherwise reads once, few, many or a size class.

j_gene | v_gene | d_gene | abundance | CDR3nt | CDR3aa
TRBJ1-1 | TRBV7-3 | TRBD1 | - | TGTGCCAGCAGCTTAAGGGGGACAGATGAAGCTTTCTTT | CASSLRGTDEAFF
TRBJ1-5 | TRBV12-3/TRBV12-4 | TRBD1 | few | TGTGCCAGCAGTTTTACAGGGGATCAGCCCCAGCATTTT | CASSFTGDQPQHF
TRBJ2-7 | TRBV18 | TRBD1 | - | TGTGCCAGCTCACAAACCGGGACAGGGACGACCTACGAGCAGTACTTC | CASSQTGTGTTYEQYF
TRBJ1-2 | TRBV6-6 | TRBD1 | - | TGTGCCAGCAGGACAGGGGATAAGAGCTATGGCTACACCTTC | CASRTGDKSYGYTF
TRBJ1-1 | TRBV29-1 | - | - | TGCAGCGTTGAGGCATCCACGGGCACTGAAGCTTTCTTT | CSVEASTGTEAFF
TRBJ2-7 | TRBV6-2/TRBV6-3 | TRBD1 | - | TGTGCCAGCAGTAGGACGGGACAGGGGGCTGGCGAGCAGTACTTC | CASSRTGQGAGEQYF
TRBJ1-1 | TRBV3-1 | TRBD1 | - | TGTGCCAGCAGCCCGAGGCACAGGGGGGATCAAGCTTTCTTT | CASSPRHRGDQAFF
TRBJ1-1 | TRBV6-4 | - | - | TGTGCCAGCAGGCCTGACCTGCCGAACACTGAAGCTTTCTTT | CASRPDLPNTEAFF
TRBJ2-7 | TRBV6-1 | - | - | TGTGCCAGCAGTGAAGGCCCAAGCTCCTACAATGAGCAGTACTTC | CASSEGPSSYNEQYF
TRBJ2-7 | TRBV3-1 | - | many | TGTGCCAGCAGCCCCCGGCGGGGAGTAGTCGGGCAGTACTTC | CASSPRRGVVGQYF
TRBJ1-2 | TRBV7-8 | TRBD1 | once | TGTGCCAGCAGCTTAGCGGGACAGCGTTGGGGCTACACCTTC | CASSLAGQRWGYTF
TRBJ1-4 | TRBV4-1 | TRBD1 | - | TGCGCCAGCAGCCGAGCCGGGACAGGGCAATCTAATGAAAAACTGTTTTTT | CASSRAGTGQSNEKLFF
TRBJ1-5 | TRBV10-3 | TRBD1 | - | TGTGCCATCAGCGGAACAGGGGCTAGGGATCAGCCCCAGCATTTT | CAISGTGARDQPQHF
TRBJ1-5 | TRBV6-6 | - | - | TGTGCCAGCAAGGTGGCCGGACATAGCAATCAGCCCCAGCATTTT | CASKVAGHSNQPQHF
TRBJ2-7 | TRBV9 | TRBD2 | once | TGTGCCAGCAGCGTCGAGACTAGCGGGTCCTACGAGCAGTACTTC | CASSVETSGSYEQYF
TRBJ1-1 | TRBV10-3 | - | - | TGTGCCATCAGTGAGTCGAAGGGGCGAGGCAAAGCTTTCTTT | CAISESKGRGKAFF
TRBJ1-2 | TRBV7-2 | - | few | TGTGCCAGCAGCTTAGCCGGTGGAGACACAGGACGGTTCTATGGCTACACCTTC | CASSLAGGDTGRFYGYTF
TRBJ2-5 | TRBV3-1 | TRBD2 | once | TGTGCCAGCAGCCAAGTATTAGCGGGGCAACAAGAGACCCAGTACTTC | CASSQVLAGQQETQYF
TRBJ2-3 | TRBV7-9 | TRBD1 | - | TGTGCCAGCAGCAAAGGACAGGGATTATATACGCAGTATTTT | CASSKGQGLYTQYF
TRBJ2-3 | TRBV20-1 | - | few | TGCAGTGCTAGAGTCGTTATGGATACGCAGTATTTT | CSARVVMDTQYF
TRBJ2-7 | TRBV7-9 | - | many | TGTGCCAGCAGCTTAGCCGACTACGAGCAGTACTTC | CASSLADYEQYF
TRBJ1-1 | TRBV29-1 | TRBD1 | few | TGCAGCGCGTCGGGACAGGGTTCTACTTTCTTT | CSASGQGSTFF
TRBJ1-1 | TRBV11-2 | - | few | TGTGCCAGCAGCTTATGGGTCAACATGAACACTGAAGCTTTCTTT | CASSLWVNMNTEAFF
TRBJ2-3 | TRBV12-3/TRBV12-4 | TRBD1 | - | TGTGCCAGCAGCTTACAGGGGATAACCACCGATACGCAGTATTTT | CASSLQGITTDTQYF
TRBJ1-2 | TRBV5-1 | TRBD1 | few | TGCGCCAGCAGCCCCCGACAGGGGGCGAGGGATGGCTACACCTTC | CASSPRQGARDGYTF
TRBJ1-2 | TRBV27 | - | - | TGTGCCAGCAGTCGACTGATAGGGGGGTCTAACTATGGCTACACCTTC | CASSRLIGGSNYGYTF
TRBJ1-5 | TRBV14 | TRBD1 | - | TGTGCCAGCAGCCAAGGCGGGACAGACAATCAGCCCCAGCATTTT | CASSQGGTDNQPQHF